This entry concerns a single T cell receptor (beta chain). These data come from a study of technical replicates of blood from several donors. Measured with immunoSEQ multiplex PCR; TCRdb has only the in-frame clones, and not every one. The sample contains around 78,000 clones, nearly 95% of which appear only once. This CDR3 is 14 amino acids long. Unmatched junction bases numbered 6, after V lost 8 bases and J lost 2 bases. Per germline, CDR1 SNHLY and CDR2 FYNNEI. The chain joins TRBV2 to TRBJ2-3; 8 positions agree with TRBD1. The clonotype was recovered from a human donor in good health. Input material: T cells isolated from PBMCs. CDR3 loop: CASVPGQVTDTQYF. For the CDR3, the DNA is TGTGCCAGCGTGCCGGGACAGGTCACAGATACGCAGTATTTT.